The T cell receptor (beta chain) under discussion was sequenced for a study of T cells in Graves' hyperthyroidism and ophthalmopathy. The investigators amplified TCR beta CDR3 regions from RNA transcripts. With the HTBI primer set, the TCR CDR3 went through a first round of RT-PCR. TCRdb fed the multiplex PCR reads into MiXCR, producing one record per CDR3 protein. Found here are about 350,000 distinct CDR3 sequences, 15% to 20% of them singletons; the top ten hold 15% to 19%. Diagnoses used clinical symptoms, serum thyroxine and TRAb, thyroid ultrasound and orbital computed tomography. Germline values: CDR1 MNHNS, CDR2 SASEGT. The CDR3 contains 15 residues. Losses at the gene ends were 7 bases for V and 4 bases for J; bases not matched to a gene: 13.

The sequenced sample consisted of blood. The chain couples TRBV6-1 to TRBJ2-7; 7 positions agree with TRBD2. The sequence was obtained from a woman in her thirties or forties with Graves' ophthalmopathy. The CDR3 DNA sequence: TGTGCCAGCACCTTTGGGAGGGACGGAGAGTACGAGCAGTACTTC. Translation: CASTFGRDGEYEQYF.